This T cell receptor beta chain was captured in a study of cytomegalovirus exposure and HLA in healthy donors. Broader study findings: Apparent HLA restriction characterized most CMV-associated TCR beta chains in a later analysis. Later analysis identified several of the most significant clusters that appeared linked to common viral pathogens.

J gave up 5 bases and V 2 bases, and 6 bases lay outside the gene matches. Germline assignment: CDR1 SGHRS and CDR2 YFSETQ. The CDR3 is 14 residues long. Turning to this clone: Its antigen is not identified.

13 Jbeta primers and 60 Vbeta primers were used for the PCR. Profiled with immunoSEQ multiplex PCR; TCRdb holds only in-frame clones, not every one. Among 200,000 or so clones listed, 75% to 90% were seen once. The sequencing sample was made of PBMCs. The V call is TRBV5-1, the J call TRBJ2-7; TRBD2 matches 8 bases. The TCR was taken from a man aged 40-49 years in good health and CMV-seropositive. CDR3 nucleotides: TGCGCCAGCAGCTTCCGGGAGGGTAGGAACGAGCAGTACTTC. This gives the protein CASSFREGRNEQYF.